This note documents a single T cell receptor (beta chain) sequence. The V end lost 6 bases, the J end lost 1 base, and 15 bases lay between the germline ends. CDR1 ENHRY and CDR2 SYGVKD come from the germline V gene. The CDR3 is 15 residues long. Source study methods: Amplified reference gene primers provided the basis for estimating nucleated cell counts. Here immunoSEQ multiplex PCR was the method, and the copy in TCRdb shows in-frame clones only, minus some. Clonal size and the V and J genes are those of that table, whereas D and trimming came from the DNA. This table has some 220,000 clones, around 84% appearing once. This sample is drawn from a study of blood T cell repertoires in COVID-19.

J is TRBJ1-1 and V is TRBV10-3; D is perhaps TRBD1 (6 bases). The source material was peripheral blood. The clonotype originates from a human donor in a cohort sampled during active COVID-19. In DNA form, the CDR3 reads TGTGCCATCAGGGGGGACACTGGTGAGAACACTGAAGCTTTCTTT. This gives the protein CAIRGDTGENTEAFF.